This T cell receptor (beta chain) comes out of a study of glioma-infiltrating T cells after dendritic cell vaccination. In the study overall: Dendritic cells derived from monocytes and pulsed with autologous tumor lysate formed the vaccine.

The PCR used 60 V beta and 13 J beta primers. The data were produced by immunoSEQ multiplex PCR, yet TCRdb's version contains in-frame clones alone and is incomplete. The sample holds over 80,000 clones; roughly 90% are singletons and the top ten take 3.2%. This CDR3 region has 15 residues. V lost 7 bases, J lost 6 bases, and 7 bases stayed unmatched. In germline, CDR1 is MNHNS, CDR2 SASEGT. The input for sequencing was blood, taken before dendritic cell vaccination. The receptor's source is a human donor with glioblastoma. The chain joins TRBV6-1 to TRBJ1-6; 9 bases align to TRBD1. The chain's CDR3 is CASTGTGKGNSPLHF. CDR3 nucleotide sequence: TGTGCCAGCACTGGGACAGGGAAGGGTAATTCACCCCTCCACTTT.